The 31 T cell receptor beta chains in this list originate from one sample, sequenced in a study of OX40 agonist ivuxolimab in advanced cancers. The repertoire was sequenced with immunoSEQ multiplex PCR; TCRdb's copy has only in-frame clones and lacks some. The table shows more than 65,000 clones, with approximately 84% occurring only once. The material sequenced was CD4+ or CD8+ T cells sorted from blood, taken in a trial of the OX40 agonist ivuxolimab. The source is an adult with an advanced solid tumor such as melanoma, head and neck, liver or kidney cancer.

The chain carries TRBV6-5 and TRBJ1-3; D not certain. The CDR3 loop spans 15 amino acids. The V end was cut by 6 bases, the J end by 0 bases, with 12 bases between. CDR1 is MNHEY and CDR2 is SVGAGI in the germline V gene. As DNA, the CDR3 is TGTGCCAGCAGCTCACAGTTTACCTCTGGAAACACCATATATTTT. It encodes CASSSQFTSGNTIYF.

This rearrangement joins TRBV12-5 to TRBJ2-3; 9 positions match TRBD1. V was clipped by 1 base and J by 2 bases; unmatched bases: 1. The CDR3 has 15 residues. Germline CDR1 LGHNT, CDR2 FRNRAP. The CDR3 nucleotides read TGTGCTAGTGGTTTGGGGACAGGGGACACAGATACGCAGTATTTT. Protein: CASGLGTGDTDTQYF.

The chain recombines TRBV7-2 with TRBJ2-1; perhaps TRBD2 as D (7 bases). V shed 2 bases and J shed 7 bases, with 15 bases lying between them. The CDR3 length is 15 residues. Germline V lookup: CDR1 SGHTA, CDR2 FQGNSA. The CDR3 loop reads CASSLSRGGGNEQFF. CDR3 DNA: TGTGCCAGCAGCTTAAGTCGCGGGGGCGGGAATGAGCAGTTCTTC.

This clone appeared a single time. The chain uses TRBV4-2 and TRBJ1-6; D is possibly TRBD1 (6 bases). V lost 4 bases and J 7 bases, leaving 14 bases between the germline ends. The germline V gene encodes CDR1 LGHNA and CDR2 YNFKEQ. The CDR3 loop spans 15 amino acids. The CDR3 DNA reads TGTGCCAGCAGCCTTCCGGGACAACGGAATTCACCCCTCCACTTT. As protein: CASSLPGQRNSPLHF.

The gene calls are TRBV5-4 and TRBJ2-6, with D unclear. CDR1 SGHNT and CDR2 YYREEE come from the germline V gene (reference sequence). The CDR3 is 16 residues long. Between the trimmed V and J ends, which lost 1 base and 1 base, there was a span of 9 bases. In nucleotides, the CDR3 is TGTGCCAGCAGCTTGACAACCTCGTCTGGGGCCAACGTCCTGACTTTC. Translation: CASSLTTSSGANVLTF.

The chain joins TRBV6-6 to TRBJ1-1, with D unclear. CDR3 size: 15 residues. With 7 bases removed from V and 4 bases from J, the gap between germline ends came to 19 bases. Germline V lookup: CDR1 MNHNY, CDR2 SVGAGI (reference sequence). This CDR3 is CASTPGEGRTTEAFF. The DNA for the CDR3 is TGTGCCAGCACCCCCGGGGAAGGGAGGACCACTGAAGCTTTCTTT.

The chain is built from TRBV7-6 and TRBJ2-1; the match to TRBD2 covers 10 bases. The junction had 10 bases not matched to a gene; V was cut back by 4 bases and J by 10 bases. CDR3 length equals 15 residues. Germline V gene sequence: CDR1 SGHVS, CDR2 FNYEAQ. The CDR3 DNA reads as TGTGCCAGCAGCTCGAGCGGGACTAGCGTTAACGAGCAGTTCTTC. Protein: CASSSSGTSVNEQFF.

V and J are TRBV6-5 and TRBJ2-5; D perhaps matches TRBD1 (5 bases). The CDR3 covers 13 residues. Germline V gene sequence: CDR1 MNHEY, CDR2 SVGAGI. The germline V and J ends were trimmed by 6 bases and 5 bases, with 13 bases remaining between them. CDR3 sequence: CASRRGAGETQYF. As DNA, the CDR3 is TGTGCCAGCAGAAGGGGTGCTGGCGAGACCCAGTACTTC.

The V and J genes are TRBV11-2 and TRBJ2-1, with 7 bases lining up with TRBD1. Unmatched junction bases numbered 8, after V lost 0 bases and J lost 6 bases. The CDR3 has 16 amino acids. Germline CDR1 reads SGHAT; CDR2 reads FQNNGV. The CDR3 sequence is CASSLDIQGNGNEQFF. As DNA, the CDR3 is TGTGCCAGCAGCTTAGATATACAGGGGAACGGCAATGAGCAGTTCTTC.

This CDR3 reads CASSPRLAGANGELFF. The CDR3 DNA is TGTGCCAGCAGCCCCCGACTAGCGGGAGCGAACGGGGAGCTGTTTTTT. The chain has TRBV7-2 and TRBJ2-2, with 12 bases lining up with TRBD2. V lost 5 bases to trimming and J lost 7 bases; unmatched junction nucleotides: 8. Germline values: CDR1 SGHTA, CDR2 FQGNSA. The CDR3 spans 16 residues.

For the CDR3, the DNA is TGTGCCAGCAGTCCCGTCGGCCGGCCCGGGAATCAGCCCCAGCATTTT. This codes for CASSPVGRPGNQPQHF. This chain joins TRBV28 and TRBJ1-5, with no clear D. This CDR3 contains 16 residues. Germline-derived CDR1 and CDR2 are MDHEN and SYDVKM. With 5 bases removed from V and 4 bases from J, the gap between germline ends came to 18 bases.

The rearrangement uses TRBV5-1 and TRBJ2-7; 7 bases are a match to TRBD1. The CDR3 is 15 residues long. Germline loops: CDR1 SGHRS, CDR2 YFSETQ. Unmatched junction bases numbered 4, after V lost 0 bases and J lost 1 base. In nucleotides, the CDR3 is TGCGCCAGCAGCTTGGGGGACAGTCCTTCCTACGAGCAGTACTTC. Amino acids: CASSLGDSPSYEQYF.

The V gene is TRBV21-1, the J gene TRBJ1-4. TRBV21-1 is a pseudogene locus. This CDR3 has 14 residues. The CDR3 protein is CASSTGKEDEKLFF. CDR3 DNA: TGTGCCAGCAGCACCGGGAAGGAGGACGAAAAACTGTTTTTT.

The gene calls are TRBV5-8 and TRBJ1-1, with a possible D match to TRBD1 (5 bases). This CDR3 has 14 amino acids. V dropped 4 bases and J dropped 5 bases, with 15 bases sitting between them. Per the germline V gene, CDR1 is SGHTS and CDR2 is YDEGEE. CDR3 in DNA: TGTGCCAGCAGCCTAGGGACTGGGGGTACTGAAGCTTTCTTT. This translates into CASSLGTGGTEAFF.

The chain employs TRBV19 and TRBJ2-1; the match to TRBD2 covers 8 bases. The CDR3 extends over 17 amino acids. Germline loops: CDR1 LNHDA, CDR2 SQIVND (reference sequence). The ends lost 8 bases at V and 0 bases at J; junction bases unmatched: 12. Here the CDR3 reads CASHVRGAFRSYNEQFF. The CDR3 bases are TGTGCCAGTCATGTGCGGGGGGCGTTTCGCTCCTACAATGAGCAGTTCTTC. Full variable domain (missing parts from reference TRBV19 and TRBJ2-1): DGGITQSPKYLFRKEGQNVTLSCEQNLNHDAMYWYRQDPGQGLRLIYYSQIVNDFQKGDIAEGYSVSREKKESFPLTVTSAQKNPTAFYLCASHVRGAFRSYNEQFFGPGTRLTVL.

The chain has TRBV5-4 and TRBJ1-6; 10 bases agree with TRBD1. CDR3 length: 14 residues. V shed 4 bases, J shed 9 bases, and the junction held 4 bases outside the gene matches. The germline V gene has CDR1 SGHNT and CDR2 YYREEE (reference sequence). The CDR3 bases are TGTGCCAGCAGCAACCGGGACAGGGGTTCACCCCTCCACTTT. Its protein is CASSNRDRGSPLHF.

This clone has just a few counts. V and J are TRBV4-1 and TRBJ1-5; D not certain. This CDR3 region has 12 residues. The V gene's germline CDR1 is MGHRA and CDR2 YSYEKL. Trimming left V 4 bases short and J 9 bases short, with 10 bases between. CDR3 residues: CASSPPYGPQHF. The CDR3, as DNA: TGCGCCAGCAGCCCCCCCTATGGGCCCCAGCATTTT.

The gene calls are TRBV7-2 and TRBJ2-3; D might be TRBD1 (6 bases). V was clipped by 3 bases and J by 5 bases, with 9 bases between them. The CDR3 is made up of 13 amino acids. Per germline, CDR1 SGHTA and CDR2 FQGNSA. The CDR3 reads CASSLNREDTQYF. In DNA, the CDR3 is TGTGCCAGCAGCTTGAACAGGGAAGATACGCAGTATTTT.

The chain joins TRBV19 to TRBJ1-1; TRBD1 might be the D (6 bases). Germline CDR1 LNHDA, CDR2 SQIVND (reference sequence). The V end was cut by 5 bases, the J end by 3 bases, with 13 bases between. The length of the CDR3 is 14 residues. The CDR3 spells CASSLQGMYTEAFF. CDR3 DNA sequence: TGTGCCAGTAGTTTACAGGGTATGTACACTGAAGCTTTCTTT.

This rearrangement joins TRBV11-2 to TRBJ1-5; no definite D call. V gave up 0 bases and J gave up 2 bases, with 11 bases separating them. Germline lookup yields CDR1 SGHAT and CDR2 FQNNGV. CDR3 length: 16 residues. The CDR3 spells CASSLDNGNGNQPQHF. The CDR3 coding sequence is TGTGCCAGCAGCTTAGATAACGGGAACGGCAATCAGCCCCAGCATTTT.

This clone has just one count. This chain connects TRBV7-2 to TRBJ1-4; 7 positions match TRBD1. The CDR3 consists of 15 residues. Trimming took 6 bases from V and 0 from J; bases not matched to a gene: 4. CDR1 and CDR2 from the germline V gene are SGHTA and FQGNSA. DNA of the CDR3: TGTGCCAGCAGTACTCAGGGGGCAACTAATGAAAAACTGTTTTTT. As protein: CASSTQGATNEKLFF.

The chain joins TRBV19 to TRBJ2-5; D is unclear. CDR3 length: 14 residues. Trimming cost V 2 bases and J 4 bases, with 11 bases left between them. Germline V gene data show CDR1 as LNHDA and CDR2 as SQIVND (reference sequence). CDR3 sequence: CASSINPSGETQYF. CDR3 bases: TGTGCCAGTAGTATAAATCCCTCGGGAGAGACCCAGTACTTC. The full variable domain, in which reference TRBV19 and TRBJ2-5 provide the parts outside the CDR3, is DGGITQSPKYLFRKEGQNVTLSCEQNLNHDAMYWYRQDPGQGLRLIYYSQIVNDFQKGDIAEGYSVSREKKESFPLTVTSAQKNPTAFYLCASSINPSGETQYFGPGTRLLVL.

V usage is TRBV5-6 and J usage is TRBJ1-5; D is undetermined. This CDR3 comprises 15 residues. CDR1 SGHDT and CDR2 YYEEEE come from the germline V gene. V was clipped by 3 bases and J by 5 bases, with 15 bases between them. As DNA, the CDR3 is TGTGCCAGCAGCTGGACCCGGCAGGACCATCAGCCCCAGCATTTT. Protein sequence: CASSWTRQDHQPQHF.

The J gene is TRBJ1-1, the V gene TRBV5-6; 8 nucleotides match TRBD1. The CDR3 consists of 15 residues. The V gene end was trimmed by 4 bases and the J gene end by 5 bases; junction bases not matched to a gene: 10. Germline lookup yields CDR1 SGHDT and CDR2 YYEEEE. The CDR3 nucleotides are TGTGCCAGCAGCCAGCGACAGGGGATGGAGACTGAAGCTTTCTTT. This sequence encodes CASSQRQGMETEAFF.

The rearrangement uses TRBV30 and TRBJ2-3, with D unclear. This CDR3 is built from 11 residues. V was clipped by 2 bases and J by 5 bases, with 5 bases between them. CDR1 is GTSNPN and CDR2 is SVGIG in the germline V gene (reference sequence). CDR3 nucleotides: TGTGCCTGGAGTTCCAGAGATACGCAGTATTTT. Protein: CAWSSRDTQYF.

This sequence joins TRBV6-6 and TRBJ1-1, with a possible D match to TRBD1 (6 bases). The germline V and J ends were trimmed by 6 bases and 0 bases, with 14 bases remaining between them. Germline V gene sequence: CDR1 MNHNY, CDR2 SVGAGI (reference sequence). The CDR3 is made up of 15 amino acids. The CDR3 nucleotides are TGTGCCAGCAGCCTTAGGACAGCCATGAACACTGAAGCTTTCTTT. Its protein product is CASSLRTAMNTEAFF.

The V and J genes are TRBV18 and TRBJ2-7; TRBD2 matches at 10 bases. The CDR3 extends over 15 amino acids. The junction had 5 bases not matched to a gene; V was cut back by 3 bases and J by 3 bases. In germline, CDR1 is KGHSH, CDR2 LQKENI. CDR3 amino acids: CASSPSGTSDYEQYF. CDR3 bases: TGTGCCAGCTCACCTTCCGGGACTAGCGACTACGAGCAGTACTTC.

The V gene is TRBV9, the J gene TRBJ2-2, with D possibly matching TRBD2 (6 bases). Germline V gene data show CDR1 as SGDLS and CDR2 as YYNGEE. The CDR3 extends over 14 amino acids. Trimming took 4 bases from V and 4 from J, leaving 11 bases between them. CDR3 coding DNA: TGTGCCAGCAGCCCCCGGACTATCACCGGGGAGCTGTTTTTT. Encoded protein: CASSPRTITGELFF.

The chain uses TRBV5-1 and TRBJ2-1, with D unresolved. Germline V gene lookup returns CDR1 SGHRS and CDR2 YFSETQ. This CDR3 has 15 residues. Between the trimmed V and J ends, which lost 4 bases and 0 bases, there was a span of 11 bases. The DNA of the CDR3 is TGCGCCAGCAGCACCAGTCCGAGCTCCTACAATGAGCAGTTCTTC. Protein sequence: CASSTSPSSYNEQFF.

The CDR3 region is CVAQQANEQYF. The DNA of the CDR3 is TGTGTTGCCCAGCAGGCAAACGAGCAGTACTTC. The chain recombines TRBV7-9 with TRBJ2-7; D unclear. Germline CDR1 and CDR2: SEHNR and FQNEAQ (reference sequence). This CDR3 has 11 residues.

V usage is TRBV6-5 and J usage is TRBJ2-5; 8 positions match TRBD1. The J call is doubtful: the DNA matches TRBJ2-7 better. The CDR3 consists of 14 residues. Germline V CDR1 and CDR2: MNHEY, SVGAGI. The CDR3 region is CASSFSGQAYEQYF. Written as DNA, the CDR3 is TGTGCCAGCAGTTTTTCGGGACAGGCCTACGAGCAGTACTTC.